Listed below are T cell receptor beta chains from one sample, sequenced in a study of blood T cell repertoires in COVID-19. The assay was immunoSEQ multiplex PCR, and TCRdb's table has in-frame clones only and misses some. The sample lists over 110,000 clones; around 90% were seen once. Material for sequencing was peripheral blood. The receptor set was obtained from a man between 65 and 80 years old with acute or convalescent COVID-19. Each CDR3 is given with its conserved first and last residue. A D gene is named only where the DNA matches it firmly. Expanded clones get a size class; other rows say once, few or many, or leave the size out.

NA TRBJ2-1 14 NA TRBV5-1 TGCGCCAGCAGCTTTCCCGGGAGCTACAATGAGCAGTTCTTC CASSFPGSYNEQFF
NA TRBJ1-1 13 NA TRBV6-5 TGTGCCAGCAGTTTGAAAGGGGGCACTGAAGCTTTCTTT CASSLKGGTEAFF
TRBD1 TRBJ2-5 17 NA TRBV5-1 TGCGCCAGCAGCTTGTTGGGGCGGGACAGGGGAAAAGAGACCCAGTACTTC CASSLLGRDRGKETQYF
NA TRBJ2-3 12 NA TRBV2 TGTGCCAGCAGTGTCGGGGCAGATACGCAGTATTTT CASSVGADTQYF
NA TRBJ1-1 12 NA TRBV6-5 TGTGCCAGCAGTCCGTCGAACACTGAAGCTTTCTTT CASSPSNTEAFF
TRBD2 TRBJ2-3 15 NA TRBV9 TGTGCCAGCAGCGCAATAGCGGGGAACACAGATACGCAGTATTTT CASSAIAGNTDTQYF
NA TRBJ1-4 13 NA TRBV28 TGTGCCAGCATAACAGGGCAAAATGAAAAACTGTTTTTT CASITGQNEKLFF
TRBD1 TRBJ1-5 16 NA TRBV10-3 TGTGCCATCAGTGAGTCGACAGGGTCGGGCAATCAGCCCCAGCATTTT CAISESTGSGNQPQHF
NA TRBJ1-1 15 NA TRBV9 TGTGCCAGCAGCGCTTTAGGACAGATGAACACTGAAGCTTTCTTT CASSALGQMNTEAFF
NA TRBJ1-4 13 NA TRBV6-1 TGTGCCAGCAGTGACCGTGTGGGGGCGAGACTGTTTTTT CASSDRVGARLFF
TRBD1 TRBJ1-1 16 NA TRBV5-1 TGCGCCAGCAGCCCCGGGACAGTCTCCATGAACACTGAAGCTTTCTTT CASSPGTVSMNTEAFF
NA TRBJ2-5 16 NA TRBV5-4 TGTGCCAGCAGCCCTGGGGGGGCGGGAGAGGGGGAGACCCAGTACTTC CASSPGGAGEGETQYF
TRBD2 TRBJ2-5 16 NA TRBV20-1 TGCAGTGCTAGTGGACTAGCGGGGGGGCTCCAAGAGACCCAGTACTTC CSASGLAGGLQETQYF
TRBD1 TRBJ1-2 15 NA TRBV28 TGTGCCAGCAGTTCAAGTTCAGGGGGCCTGGGTGGCTACACCTTC CASSSSSGGLGGYTF
TRBD2 TRBJ2-3 17 NA TRBV20-1 TGCAGTGCTAGTCCAGCGGGAGGAAGGGATAGCACAGATACGCAGTATTTT CSASPAGGRDSTDTQYF
TRBD1 TRBJ1-4 16 NA TRBV19 TGTGCCAGTAGTAATCCTCGGGACAGAACTAATGAAAAACTGTTTTTT CASSNPRDRTNEKLFF
TRBD2 TRBJ2-1 17 NA TRBV5-6 TGTGCCAGCAGCTACGGACTAGCGGGAGGCCGATACAATGAGCAGTTCTTC CASSYGLAGGRYNEQFF
TRBD1 TRBJ1-4 16 NA TRBV11-2 TGTGCCAGCAGCTTAGGTGACAGGGGGACTAATGAAAAACTGTTTTTT CASSLGDRGTNEKLFF
TRBD1 TRBJ1-2 15 NA TRBV2 TGTGCCAGCAGTCCCAGGACAGGGCCTAACTATGGCTACACCTTC CASSPRTGPNYGYTF
NA TRBJ2-5 13 NA TRBV3-1/TRBV3-2 TGTGCCAGCAGCCATGGACAGCAAGAGACCCAGTACTTC CASSHGQQETQYF
TRBD1 TRBJ2-3 15 NA TRBV7-9 TGTGCCAGCAGCCTGTCGGGACAGGGGACAGATACGCAGTATTTT CASSLSGQGTDTQYF
TRBD1 TRBJ1-1 14 NA TRBV9 TGTGCCAGCAGCCCCCGACAGGGGAACACTGAAGCTTTCTTT CASSPRQGNTEAFF
NA TRBJ2-2 14 once TRBV6-5 TGTGCCAGCTGCTACAGGGCCACAACCGGGGAGCTGTTTTTT CASCYRATTGELFF
TRBD2 TRBJ2-5 15 NA TRBV19 TGTGCCAGTAAGACTAGCGGGAGCGCCCGAGAGACCCAGTACTTC CASKTSGSARETQYF
TRBD1 TRBJ1-1 14 NA TRBV15 TGTGCCACCAGCAGAGATCCCGGACAGGGGTCGGCTTTCTTT CATSRDPGQGSAFF
NA TRBJ1-2 11 NA TRBV7-9 TGTGCCAGCAGCTCTCAGGGGGGCTACACCTTC CASSSQGGYTF
TRBD2 TRBJ2-1 17 NA TRBV5-3 TGTGCCAGAAGCTGGGCCCAGGGACTAGCGGGATACAATGAGCAGTTCTTC CARSWAQGLAGYNEQFF
NA TRBJ2-1 13 once TRBV24-1 TGTGCCACCAGTGACTCGGGACTGAATGAGCAGTTCTTC CATSDSGLNEQFF
NA TRBJ1-4 15 NA TRBV5-8 TGTGCCAGCAGCCCCTGGACAGACTCTAATGAAAAACTGTTTTTT CASSPWTDSNEKLFF
TRBD1 TRBJ1-6 17 few TRBV5-1 TGCGCCAGCAGCTTGGCCGGGACAGGGGACTATAATTCACCCCTCCACTTT CASSLAGTGDYNSPLHF
NA TRBJ1-2 12 NA TRBV12-3/TRBV12-4 TGTGCCAGCAGTTCCCCAGGGTATGGCTACACCTTC CASSSPGYGYTF
TRBD2 TRBJ2-1 17 NA TRBV11-2 TGTGCCAGCAGCCCTCGAGGGACTAGCGGGGGAAACAATGAGCAGTTCTTC CASSPRGTSGGNNEQFF
NA TRBJ1-2 15 once TRBV4-1 TGCGCCAGCAGCCAAGATTGGTCCCCCGGTAGTGGCTACACCTTC CASSQDWSPGSGYTF
TRBD1 TRBJ2-5 15 few TRBV6-6 TGTGCCAGCAGCCCCGGGACAGGGGGACAAGAGACCCAGTACTTC CASSPGTGGQETQYF
TRBD1 TRBJ1-2 11 NA TRBV20-1 TGCAGTGCCGACAGGGGAGGGGGCTACACCTTC CSADRGGGYTF
TRBD1 TRBJ1-2 15 NA TRBV19 TGTGCCAGTAGTAGCGGACAGGGGAATCCTCATGGCTACACCTTC CASSSGQGNPHGYTF
TRBD1 TRBJ1-1 16 NA TRBV4-1 TGCGCCAGCAGCCAAGATTGGGACAGGGGGATAACTGAAGCTTTCTTT CASSQDWDRGITEAFF
NA TRBJ1-4 14 NA TRBV19 TGTGCCAGTACCCCGACAGACTCTAATGAAAAACTGTTTTTT CASTPTDSNEKLFF
TRBD2 TRBJ2-5 16 NA TRBV3-1/TRBV3-2 TGTGCCAGCAGCCAAGGAACACTAGCGGGGGGAGAGACCCAGTACTTC CASSQGTLAGGETQYF
TRBD1 TRBJ2-3 16 once TRBV5-1 TGCGCCAGCAGCTGGCCACAGGGGGAGAGCACAGATACGCAGTATTTT CASSWPQGESTDTQYF
TRBD1 TRBJ2-7 16 NA TRBV28 TGTGCCAGCAGTTTATCCCTGGGACAGGGGGAATACGAGCAGTACTTC CASSLSLGQGEYEQYF